This T cell receptor beta chain was identified during a study of blood T cell repertoires in COVID-19. Data came from immunoSEQ multiplex PCR; TCRdb stores just in-frame clones and leaves some out. This table has tens of thousands of clones, 89% appearing once. The CDR3 sequence is 17 residues long. Trimming shortened V by 5 bases and J by 4 bases, and 23 bases separated the two germline ends. Per the germline V gene, CDR1 is SNHLY and CDR2 is FYNNEI. The TCR sequence derives from a woman older than 75 with acute or convalescent COVID-19. Sequencing used peripheral blood. The chain joins TRBV2 to TRBJ1-2; weak D call: TRBD1 (5 bases). The CDR3 region has the DNA TGTGCCAGCAGTCCCTCCTACCCCATGACAGACTTCTATGGCTACACCTTC. Protein: CASSPSYPMTDFYGYTF.